The subject of this entry is one T cell receptor beta chain. Its specificity is unknown. Combining a sample-barcoded 5' primer with a J-beta primer mix, a second PCR ran for roughly 7 to 12 cycles. TCRdb recomputed calls from the 5' RACE reads with MiXCR, one row per CDR3 protein. The sample lists about 570,000 distinct CDR3 sequences, roughly a quarter occurring once. CDR1 is MNHEY, CDR2 SMNVEV, per germline (reference sequence). The CDR3 is 15 amino acids. V was trimmed by 5 bases and J by 5 bases, leaving 18 bases between them. This sample was included in a study of blood T cells in healthy people across ages. The study's findings and limits: Diversity was higher, and naive CD4+ cells more numerous, in long-lived donors than in aged donors.

The same data also went into a second study, on T cells of mothers and their children. That work states: TCR recombination output is shaped by thymic selection similarly in related and unrelated pairs.

The receptor comes from a boy younger than 10 in good health. The gene calls are TRBV27 and TRBJ2-5; tentatively, D is TRBD2 (5 bases). Input material: blood. CDR3 nucleotide sequence: TGTGCCAGCAGTCCCTACAGCGAGGGCGCGGAGACCCAGTACTTC. Its translation: CASSPYSEGAETQYF.